Listed here are 5 T cell receptor beta chains from one sample, sequenced in a study of neurological immune-mediated disorders. TCRdb analysed the 5' RACE reads with MiXCR anew, one entry per CDR3 protein. The sample lists about 92,000 distinct CDR3 sequences; under 4.5% were seen once. The specimen was PBMCs. The receptors derive from a woman aged 50 to 60 with multiple sclerosis.

The rearrangement joins TRBV29-1 to TRBJ1-2, with TRBD1 as a possible D gene (5 bases). The V end lost 3 bases, the J end lost 1 base, and 12 bases lay between the germline ends. The CDR3 has 14 residues. Germline V gene sequence: CDR1 SQVTM, CDR2 ANQGSEA. CDR3 loop: CSVDRDQNNYGYTF. The DNA for the CDR3 is TGCAGCGTTGACAGGGACCAGAATAACTATGGCTACACCTTC.

This clonotype was counted many times. J is TRBJ2-7 and V is TRBV20-1, with 11 positions matching TRBD2. Germline CDR1 DFQATT, CDR2 SNEGSKA (reference sequence). The V and J ends lost 2 bases and 3 bases, in that order; junction bases with no gene match: 6. The CDR3 has 15 amino acids. The CDR3 DNA reads TGCAGTGCTAGATCCTCGACTAGCGGGGACTACGAGCAGTACTTC. This translates into CSARSSTSGDYEQYF.

This clonotype was found many times. The chain recombines TRBV9 with TRBJ2-2; 9 bases are a match to TRBD1. The CDR3 has 15 residues. The V segment lost 6 bases and the J segment 1 base; nucleotides outside the gene matches: 4. Germline CDR1 reads SGDLS; CDR2 reads YYNGEE. The CDR3, as DNA: TGTGCCAGCACCGTGACAGGGGGGAACACCGGGGAGCTGTTTTTT. Protein: CASTVTGGNTGELFF.

This chain joins TRBV20-1 and TRBJ2-2; the match to TRBD1 covers 11 bases. J lost 7 bases, V lost 4 bases, and 5 bases had no gene match. Germline lookup yields CDR1 DFQATT and CDR2 SNEGSKA (reference sequence). The CDR3 consists of 14 residues. The CDR3 nucleotides are TGCAGTGCTACGGGACAGGGGGTGATCGGGGAGCTGTTTTTT. It specifies CSATGQGVIGELFF.

This clonotype occurred many times. J is TRBJ2-7 and V is TRBV7-8, with a possible D match to TRBD2 (7 bases). The CDR3 is 16 amino acids. V lost 7 bases and J lost 4, with 23 bases in between. The germline gives CDR1 SGHVS, CDR2 FQNEAQ. In DNA, the CDR3 is TGTGCCAGCACCGGAGAGGGGGGGGCGTTGAGGTACGAGCAGTACTTC. It codes for CASTGEGGALRYEQYF.